The next 26 T cell receptor beta chains were all read from a single sample in a study of blood T cell repertoires in COVID-19. Repertoires were generated with immunoSEQ multiplex PCR, while TCRdb's copy carries only in-frame clones and drops some. Among approximately 300,000 clones listed, about 89% were seen once. The sequencing sample was made of PBMCs or T cells enriched from blood (not recorded which). These receptors were taken from a man aged 55 to 70 who had recovered from COVID-19.

The chain uses TRBV29-1 and TRBJ1-1, with a weak D call TRBD1 (6 bases). Germline CDR1 and CDR2: SQVTM and ANQGSEA. This CDR3 comprises 12 residues. The V and J ends lost 4 bases and 5 bases respectively, with 11 bases between them. The CDR3 region is CSVGQGRTEAFF. The CDR3 nucleotides are TGCAGCGTTGGTCAGGGGAGAACTGAAGCTTTCTTT.

The chain links TRBV28 to TRBJ2-1, with D maybe TRBD1 (6 bases). CDR3 length: 17 amino acids. Between the trimmed V and J ends, which lost 0 bases and 8 bases, there was a span of 20 bases. Germline CDR1 and CDR2: MDHEN and SYDVKM. This CDR3 is CASSLWGIGQGSDEQFF. Here the CDR3 DNA reads TGTGCCAGCAGTTTATGGGGGATTGGGCAGGGGAGCGATGAGCAGTTCTTC.

The rearrangement links TRBV2 to TRBJ1-2, with D perhaps TRBD1 (6 bases). V dropped 2 bases and J dropped 4 bases, with 11 bases sitting between them. The length of the CDR3 is 14 residues. The germline gives CDR1 SNHLY, CDR2 FYNNEI. DNA for the CDR3: TGTGCCAGCAGTGAAACAGGGAATTCCTATGGCTACACCTTC. This sequence encodes CASSETGNSYGYTF.

The chain uses TRBV30 and TRBJ1-3; D gene uncertain. Trimming removed 3 bases from V and 0 bases from J, with 3 bases in between. This CDR3 has 12 amino acids. Germline loops: CDR1 GTSNPN, CDR2 SVGIG (reference sequence). CDR3: CAWRLSGNTIYF. CDR3 coding DNA: TGTGCCTGGAGACTCTCTGGAAACACCATATATTTT.

The chain is built from TRBV18 and TRBJ2-7; D gene uncertain. This CDR3 has 13 amino acids. Trimming cost V 3 bases and J 2 bases, with 8 bases left between them. CDR1 and CDR2 (germline): KGHSH, LQKENI. CDR3 sequence reads: CASSPADTYEQYF. The CDR3, as DNA: TGTGCCAGCTCACCTGCAGATACCTACGAGCAGTACTTC.

The rearrangement links TRBV5-6 to TRBJ2-7; TRBD2 aligns across 12 bases. This CDR3 contains 15 residues. Trimming at V came to 4 bases and at J to 1 base, leaving 3 bases not matched to a gene. The V gene's germline CDR1 is SGHDT and CDR2 YYEEEE. CDR3 amino acids: CASSKGTSGSYEQYF. The CDR3 coding sequence is TGTGCCAGCAGCAAAGGGACTAGCGGGTCCTACGAGCAGTACTTC.

V is TRBV28 and J is TRBJ1-6; D is unclear. V lost 5 bases and J lost 0, with 14 bases in between. The germline V gene has CDR1 MDHEN and CDR2 SYDVKM. The CDR3 runs 17 residues. CDR3 amino acids: CASSPLGQSSYNSPLHF. The CDR3 bases are TGTGCCAGCAGTCCCCTAGGTCAAAGCTCCTATAATTCACCCCTCCACTTT.

The CDR3 is CASSFGSGNQPQHF. The DNA for the CDR3 is TGCGCCAGCAGCTTCGGTTCTGGCAATCAGCCCCAGCATTTT. This chain links TRBV5-1 with TRBJ1-5; D not resolved. Germline V lookup: CDR1 SGHRS, CDR2 YFSETQ. The CDR3 consists of 14 residues. The ends were cut back, 2 bases at V and 2 bases at J, with 8 bases in the middle.

The CDR3 coding sequence is TGCGCCAGCAGATTGGACAGCTACACCGGGGAGCTGTTTTTT. This sequence encodes CASRLDSYTGELFF. The V and J genes are TRBV10-1 and TRBJ2-2, with D perhaps matching TRBD1 (6 bases). V was trimmed by 6 bases and J by 3 bases, leaving 11 bases between them. This CDR3 comprises 14 residues. The germline CDR1 and CDR2 sequences are WNHNN and SYGVQD (reference sequence).

This chain uses TRBV7-2 with TRBJ1-4, with TRBD1 matching over 8 bases. Trimming removed 3 bases from V and 4 bases from J; junction bases left unmatched: 4. Germline V lookup: CDR1 SGHTA, CDR2 FQGNSA. This CDR3 contains 15 residues. In DNA, the CDR3 is TGTGCCAGCAGCTTTCGGACAGGGTATAATGAAAAACTGTTTTTT. Its protein is CASSFRTGYNEKLFF.

The rearrangement uses TRBV2 and TRBJ2-7, with a possible D match to TRBD2 (6 bases). Trimming took off 0 bases at V and 7 bases at J, with 10 bases between the two ends. Germline CDR1 SNHLY, CDR2 FYNNEI. The CDR3 is 13 amino acids. The CDR3 region is CASSEAAGREQYF. CDR3 DNA: TGTGCCAGCAGTGAAGCGGCGGGGAGGGAGCAGTACTTC.

The chain has TRBV4-3 and TRBJ1-6; D is unresolved. Germline-derived CDR1 and CDR2 are LGHNA and YSLEER. The CDR3 is made up of 15 amino acids. V was trimmed by 2 bases and J by 5 bases, leaving 10 bases between them. The CDR3 DNA is TGCGCCAGCAGCCAAAATGTCCGCGATAATTCACCCCTCCACTTT. It yields the protein CASSQNVRDNSPLHF.

The V and J genes are TRBV28 and TRBJ1-3; D may be TRBD1 (5 bases). CDR3 length: 17 amino acids. The germline V gene encodes CDR1 MDHEN and CDR2 SYDVKM. Trimming left V 2 bases short and J 0 bases short, with 14 bases between. In nucleotides, the CDR3 is TGTGCCAGCAGTTTAGTCGCGGGGGGGGTCTCTGGAAACACCATATATTTT. As protein: CASSLVAGGVSGNTIYF.

The table lists this clone with a count of one. The V gene is TRBV9, the J gene TRBJ2-3; no firm D call. This CDR3 spans 13 amino acids. The ends were cut back, 0 bases at V and 3 bases at J, with 5 bases in the middle. Germline V gene sequence: CDR1 SGDLS, CDR2 YYNGEE. In nucleotides, the CDR3 is TGTGCCAGCAGCGTAGTAAATACAGATACGCAGTATTTT. As protein: CASSVVNTDTQYF.

This chain links TRBV5-4 with TRBJ2-7; TRBD1 might be the D (6 bases). This CDR3 has 16 residues. Trimming left V 4 bases short and J 3 bases short, with 20 bases between. CDR1 and CDR2 from the germline V gene are SGHNT and YYREEE (reference sequence). The CDR3, as DNA: TGTGCCAGCAGCCCCCAGGCGGCAGGGGCCAACTACGAGCAGTACTTC. Translated, it gives CASSPQAAGANYEQYF.

The genes are TRBV28 and TRBJ2-7, with TRBD1 matching over 9 bases. Trimming at V came to 1 base and at J to 6 bases, leaving 7 bases not matched to a gene. The germline CDR1 and CDR2 sequences are MDHEN and SYDVKM. This CDR3 is built from 15 residues. The CDR3 DNA follows: TGTGCCAGCAGTTTATCAGGGGACAGGGTCGTCGAGCAGTACTTC. Encoded protein: CASSLSGDRVVEQYF.

The chain employs TRBV27 and TRBJ1-1, with D tentatively TRBD1 (5 bases). This CDR3 spans 14 amino acids. Germline loops: CDR1 MNHEY, CDR2 SMNVEV (reference sequence). The V end was cut by 6 bases, the J end by 1 base, with 12 bases between. The CDR3 region is CASRHMGRNTEAFF. Here the CDR3 DNA reads TGTGCCAGCAGACATATGGGGCGGAACACTGAAGCTTTCTTT.

This chain connects TRBV10-3 to TRBJ1-6; 11 nucleotides line up with TRBD1. With 7 bases clipped from V and 7 bases from J, the junction kept 3 bases outside the gene matches. Germline CDR1 is ENHRY and CDR2 is SYGVKD. The CDR3 length is 14 residues. The CDR3 nucleotides are TGTGCCATCAACGGGGACAGGGGGAATTCACCCCTCCACTTT. Its translation is CAINGDRGNSPLHF.

This clone was detected only a few times. The V gene is TRBV5-1, the J gene TRBJ2-2; D perhaps matches TRBD2 (5 bases). Deletions cut 1 base from V and 2 bases from J, with 9 bases between. This CDR3 region has 15 residues. Germline V gives CDR1 SGHRS, CDR2 YFSETQ. Here the CDR3 DNA reads TGCGCCAGCAGCTTGAACGGGGATAACACCGGGGAGCTGTTTTTT. Protein product: CASSLNGDNTGELFF.

This rearrangement joins TRBV3-1 (or the pseudogene TRBV3-2) to TRBJ1-1; D is possibly TRBD1 (6 bases). CDR1 is LGHDT, CDR2 YNNKEL, per germline (reference sequence). V dropped 1 base and J dropped 0 bases, with 18 bases sitting between them. This CDR3 is built from 18 residues. The CDR3 DNA is TGTGCCAGCAGCCAAGTACCATACACGGACAGATTGAACACTGAAGCTTTCTTT. Its protein product is CASSQVPYTDRLNTEAFF.

The chain uses TRBV21-1 and TRBJ1-6; the table's D call of TRBD1 was not tested on the DNA. TRBV21-1 is a pseudogene segment. The CDR3 is 14 amino acids. CDR3 in DNA: TGTGCCAGCAGTTCAACAGGGGATAATTCACCCCTCCACTTT. As protein: CASSSTGDNSPLHF.

V gene TRBV5-1 combines with J gene TRBJ2-7, with TRBD1 matching 9 bases. V was clipped by 2 bases and J by 3 bases; unmatched bases: 6. Germline CDR1 SGHRS, CDR2 YFSETQ. This CDR3 has 15 amino acids. The CDR3, as DNA: TGCGCCAGCAGCTTAGGGACAGGGAACCTCTACGAGCAGTACTTC. The encoded protein is CASSLGTGNLYEQYF.

This clone was recorded once. J is TRBJ2-7 and V is TRBV3-1 (or the pseudogene TRBV3-2); D unresolved. CDR3 length equals 13 residues. Trimming took off 4 bases at V and 4 bases at J, with 11 bases between the two ends. CDR1 is LGHDT, CDR2 YNNKEL, per germline (reference sequence). The CDR3: CASSRILSYEQYF. The CDR3 region has the DNA TGTGCCAGCAGCCGTATTCTAAGTTACGAGCAGTACTTC.

The V and J genes are TRBV18 and TRBJ2-1; D call uncertain. The V gene's germline CDR1 is KGHSH and CDR2 LQKENI. The V end was cut by 2 bases, the J end by 0 bases, with 11 bases between. The CDR3 extends over 16 amino acids. The CDR3 nucleotides read TGTGCCAGCTCACCAACTATTCTATCCTCCTACAATGAGCAGTTCTTC. Translated: CASSPTILSSYNEQFF.

This clone was seen more than once but under ten times. The V gene is TRBV5-5, the J gene TRBJ2-7; D perhaps matches TRBD1 (7 bases). Trimming pared 0 bases from V and 0 bases from J, leaving 10 bases between. There are 15 residues in the CDR3. The germline CDR1 and CDR2 sequences are SGHKS and YYEKEE (reference sequence). CDR3 loop: CASSLGGDSSYEQYF. The CDR3 nucleotides are TGTGCCAGCAGCTTGGGCGGGGACAGCTCCTACGAGCAGTACTTC. Filled out from reference TRBV5-5 and TRBJ2-7, the complete variable domain reads DAGVTQSPTHLIKTRGQQVTLRCSPISGHKSVSWYQQVLGQGPQFIFQYYEKEERGRGNFPDRFSARQFPNYSSELNVNALLLGDSALYLCASSLGGDSSYEQYFGPGTRLTVT.

The chain is built from TRBV28 and TRBJ1-1; D is ambiguous. Germline values: CDR1 MDHEN, CDR2 SYDVKM. The CDR3 consists of 15 residues. V was pared by 6 bases and J by 0 bases, with 14 bases between. The CDR3 here is CASSRRPPMNTEAFF. CDR3 sequence (DNA): TGTGCCAGCAGCCGCAGGCCTCCTATGAACACTGAAGCTTTCTTT.